A selection of T cell receptor beta chains follows, all from one sample in a study of technical replicates of blood from a handful of donors. Profiling relied on immunoSEQ multiplex PCR, and the TCRdb table lists in-frame clones only, not all of them. The sample carries 50,000 to 70,000 clones, approximately 86% recorded once. Sequenced: PBMCs. The receptors were sampled from a human donor in good health. Some clones in this sample may be carry-over from other donors' samples. Each CDR3 is given with its conserved first and last residue. Fields, in order: D gene, clone size, V gene, J gene, CDR3 protein, CDR3 DNA. D genes are given only for firm matches. Clone size is shown for a subset of rows, as once, few, many or a class of expanded clone.

d_call: NA
clone_size: NA
v_call: TRBV4-3
j_call: TRBJ2-3
cdr3_aa: CASSQDPGVAATDTQYF
cdr3_nt: TGCGCCAGCAGCCAAGACCCCGGGGTAGCGGCCACAGATACGCAGTATTTT

d_call: TRBD1
clone_size: medium-sized
v_call: TRBV7-6
j_call: TRBJ2-2
cdr3_aa: CASSTDRGWSNTGELFF
cdr3_nt: TGTGCCAGCAGCACGGACAGGGGGTGGTCGAACACCGGGGAGCTGTTTTTT

d_call: TRBD2
clone_size: NA
v_call: TRBV7-2
j_call: TRBJ2-7
cdr3_aa: CASSTRTRGSYEQYF
cdr3_nt: TGTGCCAGCAGCACCCGGACTAGGGGATCCTACGAGCAGTACTTC

d_call: TRBD1
clone_size: NA
v_call: TRBV6-5
j_call: TRBJ2-4
cdr3_aa: CASSTGGATNIQYF
cdr3_nt: TGTGCCAGCAGTACAGGGGGCGCGACAAACATTCAGTACTTC

d_call: NA
clone_size: NA
v_call: TRBV18
j_call: TRBJ2-2
cdr3_aa: CASSPGSTGELFF
cdr3_nt: TGTGCCAGCTCACCAGGGAGCACCGGGGAGCTGTTTTTT

d_call: TRBD1
clone_size: NA
v_call: TRBV11-3
j_call: TRBJ2-3
cdr3_aa: CASSLGQGISDTQYF
cdr3_nt: TGTGCCAGCAGCTTGGGACAGGGAATATCTGATACGCAGTATTTT

d_call: NA
clone_size: many
v_call: TRBV4-2
j_call: TRBJ2-3
cdr3_aa: CASSQAFTDTQYF
cdr3_nt: TGTGCCAGCAGCCAGGCATTCACAGATACGCAGTATTTT

d_call: NA
clone_size: NA
v_call: TRBV9
j_call: TRBJ1-2
cdr3_aa: CASSVDSQFYGYTF
cdr3_nt: TGTGCCAGCAGCGTAGATTCACAGTTCTATGGCTACACCTTC

d_call: TRBD2
clone_size: NA
v_call: TRBV18
j_call: TRBJ2-5
cdr3_aa: CASSSGVQRGAQETQYF
cdr3_nt: TGTGCCAGCTCATCCGGGGTTCAGCGGGGGGCCCAAGAGACCCAGTACTTC

d_call: NA
clone_size: NA
v_call: TRBV7-2
j_call: TRBJ2-5
cdr3_aa: CASSLVAGARETQYF
cdr3_nt: TGTGCCAGCAGCTTAGTGGCGGGGGCCCGAGAGACCCAGTACTTC

d_call: TRBD1
clone_size: NA
v_call: TRBV15
j_call: TRBJ1-2
cdr3_aa: CATSRGGQGPRSYTF
cdr3_nt: TGTGCCACCAGCAGAGGGGGACAGGGCCCTAGGAGCTACACCTTC

d_call: TRBD1
clone_size: NA
v_call: TRBV2
j_call: TRBJ1-5
cdr3_aa: CASRPTDRQPQHF
cdr3_nt: TGTGCCAGCAGACCGACGGACAGGCAGCCCCAGCATTTT

d_call: NA
clone_size: NA
v_call: TRBV4-1
j_call: TRBJ2-7
cdr3_aa: CASSQDSGGFVEQYF
cdr3_nt: TGCGCCAGCAGCCAAGATTCCGGGGGTTTCGTCGAGCAGTACTTC

d_call: TRBD2
clone_size: NA
v_call: TRBV19
j_call: TRBJ2-2
cdr3_aa: CASSISGGNTGELFF
cdr3_nt: TGTGCCAGTAGTATCAGCGGGGGGAACACCGGGGAGCTGTTTTTT